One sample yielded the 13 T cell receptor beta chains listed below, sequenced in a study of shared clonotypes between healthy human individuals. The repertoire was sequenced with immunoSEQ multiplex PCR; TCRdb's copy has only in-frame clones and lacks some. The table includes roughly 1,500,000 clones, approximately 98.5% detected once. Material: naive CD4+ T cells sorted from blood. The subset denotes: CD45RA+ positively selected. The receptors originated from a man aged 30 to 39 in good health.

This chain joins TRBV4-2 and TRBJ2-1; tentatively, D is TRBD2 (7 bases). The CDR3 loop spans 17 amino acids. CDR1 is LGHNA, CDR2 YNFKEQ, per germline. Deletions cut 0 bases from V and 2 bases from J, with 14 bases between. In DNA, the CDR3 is TGTGCCAGCAGCCAAGAGGGGGGGCGACTAGCCTACAATGAGCAGTTCTTC. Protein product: CASSQEGGRLAYNEQFF.

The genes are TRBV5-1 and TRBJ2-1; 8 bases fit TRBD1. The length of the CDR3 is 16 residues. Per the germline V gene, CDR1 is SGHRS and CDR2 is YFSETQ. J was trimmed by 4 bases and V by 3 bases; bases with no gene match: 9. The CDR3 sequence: CASSSNPGGSYNEQFF. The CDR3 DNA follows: TGCGCCAGCAGCTCGAACCCAGGGGGCTCTTACAATGAGCAGTTCTTC.

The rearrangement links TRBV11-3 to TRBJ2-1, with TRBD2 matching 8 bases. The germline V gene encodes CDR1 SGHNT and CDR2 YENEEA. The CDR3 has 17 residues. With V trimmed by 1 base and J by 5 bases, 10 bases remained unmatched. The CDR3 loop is CASSLAAGLEIHNEQFF. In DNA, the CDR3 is TGTGCCAGCAGCTTAGCCGCGGGACTAGAGATCCACAATGAGCAGTTCTTC.

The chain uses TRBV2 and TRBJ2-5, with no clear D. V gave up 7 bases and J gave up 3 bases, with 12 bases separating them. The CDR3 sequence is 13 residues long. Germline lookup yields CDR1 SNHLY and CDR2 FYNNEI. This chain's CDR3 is CASKKRWEETQYF. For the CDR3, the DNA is TGTGCCAGCAAAAAAAGGTGGGAAGAGACCCAGTACTTC.

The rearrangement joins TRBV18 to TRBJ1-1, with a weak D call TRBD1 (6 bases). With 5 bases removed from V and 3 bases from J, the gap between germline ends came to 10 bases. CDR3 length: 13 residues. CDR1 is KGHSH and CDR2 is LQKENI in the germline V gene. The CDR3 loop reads CASSEGVDTEAFF. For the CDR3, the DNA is TGTGCCAGCTCAGAGGGGGTAGACACTGAAGCTTTCTTT.

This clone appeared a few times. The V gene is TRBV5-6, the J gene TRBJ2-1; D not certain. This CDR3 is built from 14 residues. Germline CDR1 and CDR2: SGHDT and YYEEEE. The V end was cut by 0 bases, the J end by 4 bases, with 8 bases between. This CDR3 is CASSLVGRYNEQFF. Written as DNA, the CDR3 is TGTGCCAGCAGCTTGGTTGGCAGGTACAATGAGCAGTTCTTC. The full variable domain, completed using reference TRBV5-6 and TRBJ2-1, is DAGVTQSPTHLIKTRGQQVTLRCSPKSGHDTVSWYQQALGQGPQFIFQYYEEEERQRGNFPDRFSGHQFPNYSSELNVNALLLGDSALYLCASSLVGRYNEQFFGPGTRLTVL.

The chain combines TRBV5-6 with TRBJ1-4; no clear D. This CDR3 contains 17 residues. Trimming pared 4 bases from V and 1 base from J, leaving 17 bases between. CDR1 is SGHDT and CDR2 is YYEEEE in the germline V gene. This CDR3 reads CASSTYGSLQTNEKLFF. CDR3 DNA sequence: TGTGCCAGCAGCACCTACGGGTCCCTCCAAACTAATGAAAAACTGTTTTTT.

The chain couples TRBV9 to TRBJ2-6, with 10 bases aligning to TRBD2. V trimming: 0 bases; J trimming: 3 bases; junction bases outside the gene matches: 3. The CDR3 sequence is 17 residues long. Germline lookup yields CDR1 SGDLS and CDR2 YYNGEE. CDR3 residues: CASSVELAGVGANVLTF. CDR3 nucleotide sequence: TGTGCCAGCAGCGTAGAGCTAGCGGGAGTTGGGGCCAACGTCCTGACTTTC. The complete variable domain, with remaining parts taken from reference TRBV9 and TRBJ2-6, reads DSGVTQTPKHLITATGQRVTLRCSPRSGDLSVYWYQQSLDQGLQFLIQYYNGEERAKGNILERFSAQQFPDLHSELNLSSLELGDSALYFCASSVELAGVGANVLTFGAGSRLTVL.

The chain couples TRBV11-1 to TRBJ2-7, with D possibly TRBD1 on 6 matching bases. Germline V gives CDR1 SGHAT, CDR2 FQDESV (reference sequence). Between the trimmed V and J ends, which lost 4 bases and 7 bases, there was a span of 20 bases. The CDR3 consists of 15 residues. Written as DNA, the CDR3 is TGTGCCAGCAGCTCCAGACAGGCCCCTCAGGGGGAGCAGTACTTC. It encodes CASSSRQAPQGEQYF.

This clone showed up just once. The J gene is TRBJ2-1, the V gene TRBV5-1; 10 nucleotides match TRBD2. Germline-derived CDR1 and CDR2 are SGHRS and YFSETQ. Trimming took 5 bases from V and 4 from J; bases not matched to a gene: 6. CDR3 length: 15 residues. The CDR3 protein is CASSPPGLAYNEQFF. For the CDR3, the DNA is TGCGCCAGCAGTCCCCCGGGACTAGCGTACAATGAGCAGTTCTTC. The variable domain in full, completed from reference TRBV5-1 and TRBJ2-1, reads KAGVTQTPRYLIKTRGQQVTLSCSPISGHRSVSWYQQTPGQGLQFLFEYFSETQRNKGNFPGRFSGRQFSNSRSEMNVSTLELGDSALYLCASSPPGLAYNEQFFGPGTRLTVL.

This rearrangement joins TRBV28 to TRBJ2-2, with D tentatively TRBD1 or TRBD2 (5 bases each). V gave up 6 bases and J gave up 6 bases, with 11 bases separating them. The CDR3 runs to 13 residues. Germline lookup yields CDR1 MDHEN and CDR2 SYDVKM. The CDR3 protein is CASRSPGPGELFF. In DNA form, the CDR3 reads TGTGCCAGCAGAAGCCCGGGACCCGGGGAGCTGTTTTTT.

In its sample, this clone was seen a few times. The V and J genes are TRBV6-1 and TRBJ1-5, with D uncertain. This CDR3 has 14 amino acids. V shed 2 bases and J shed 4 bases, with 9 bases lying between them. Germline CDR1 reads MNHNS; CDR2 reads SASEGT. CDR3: CASSELGWNQPQHF. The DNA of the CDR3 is TGTGCCAGCAGTGAACTCGGGTGGAATCAGCCCCAGCATTTT.

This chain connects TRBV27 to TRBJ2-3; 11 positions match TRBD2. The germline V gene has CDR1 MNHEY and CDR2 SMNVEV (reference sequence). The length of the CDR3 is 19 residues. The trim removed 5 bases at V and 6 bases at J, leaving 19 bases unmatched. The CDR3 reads CASSPYMGVLAGEDDTQYF. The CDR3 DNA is TGTGCCAGCAGTCCTTATATGGGGGTACTAGCGGGAGAGGACGATACGCAGTATTTT.